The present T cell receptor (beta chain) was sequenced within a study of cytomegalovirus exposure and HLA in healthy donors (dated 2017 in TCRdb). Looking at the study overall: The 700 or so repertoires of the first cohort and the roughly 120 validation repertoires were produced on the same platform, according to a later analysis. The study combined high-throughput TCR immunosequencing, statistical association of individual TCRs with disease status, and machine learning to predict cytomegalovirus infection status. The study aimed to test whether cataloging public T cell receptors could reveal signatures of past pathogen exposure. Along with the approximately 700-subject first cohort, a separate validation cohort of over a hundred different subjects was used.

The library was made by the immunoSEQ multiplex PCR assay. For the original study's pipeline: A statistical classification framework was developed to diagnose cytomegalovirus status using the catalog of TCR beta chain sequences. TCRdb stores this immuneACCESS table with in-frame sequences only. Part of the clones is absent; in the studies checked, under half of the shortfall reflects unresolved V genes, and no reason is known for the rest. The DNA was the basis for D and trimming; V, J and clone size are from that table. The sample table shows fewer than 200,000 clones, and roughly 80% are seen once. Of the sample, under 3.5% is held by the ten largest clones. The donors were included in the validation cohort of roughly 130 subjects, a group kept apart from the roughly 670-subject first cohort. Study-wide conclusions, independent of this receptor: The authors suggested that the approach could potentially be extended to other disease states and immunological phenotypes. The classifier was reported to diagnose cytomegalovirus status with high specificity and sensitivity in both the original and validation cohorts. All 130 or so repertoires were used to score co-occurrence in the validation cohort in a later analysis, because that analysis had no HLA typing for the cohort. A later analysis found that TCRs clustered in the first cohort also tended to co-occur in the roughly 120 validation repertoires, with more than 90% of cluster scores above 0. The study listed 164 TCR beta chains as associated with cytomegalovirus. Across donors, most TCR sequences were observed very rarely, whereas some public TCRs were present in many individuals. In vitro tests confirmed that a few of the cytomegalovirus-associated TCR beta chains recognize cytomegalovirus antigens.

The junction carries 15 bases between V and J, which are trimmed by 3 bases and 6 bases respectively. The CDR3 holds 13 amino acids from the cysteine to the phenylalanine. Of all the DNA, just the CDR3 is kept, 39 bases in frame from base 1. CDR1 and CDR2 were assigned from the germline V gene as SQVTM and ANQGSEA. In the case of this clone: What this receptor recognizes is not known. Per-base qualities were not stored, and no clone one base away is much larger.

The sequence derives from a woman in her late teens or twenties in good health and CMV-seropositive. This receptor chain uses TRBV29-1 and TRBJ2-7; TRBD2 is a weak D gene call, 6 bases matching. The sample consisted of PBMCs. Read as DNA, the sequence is TGCAGCGTTGACCAGCGGGCTGGTGGCGAGCAGTACTTC. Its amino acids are CSVDQRAGGEQYF.